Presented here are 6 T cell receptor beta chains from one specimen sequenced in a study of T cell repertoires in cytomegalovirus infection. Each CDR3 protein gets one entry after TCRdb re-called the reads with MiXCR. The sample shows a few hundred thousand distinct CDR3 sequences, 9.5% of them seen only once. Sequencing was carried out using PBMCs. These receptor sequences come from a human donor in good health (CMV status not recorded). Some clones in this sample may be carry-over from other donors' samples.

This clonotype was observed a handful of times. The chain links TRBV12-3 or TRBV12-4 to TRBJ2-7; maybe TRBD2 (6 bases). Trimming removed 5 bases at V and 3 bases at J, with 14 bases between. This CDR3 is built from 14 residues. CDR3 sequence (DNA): TGTGCCAGCAGTCCCATCGGGGGAAACTACGAGCAGTACTTC. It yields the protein CASSPIGGNYEQYF.

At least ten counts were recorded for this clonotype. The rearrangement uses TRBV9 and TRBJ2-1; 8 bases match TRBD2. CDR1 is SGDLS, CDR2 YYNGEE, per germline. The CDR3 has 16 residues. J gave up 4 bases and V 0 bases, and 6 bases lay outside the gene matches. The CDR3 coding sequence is TGTGCCAGCAGCGTAGAGGGCGGGGGGTATTACAATGAGCAGTTCTTC. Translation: CASSVEGGGYYNEQFF. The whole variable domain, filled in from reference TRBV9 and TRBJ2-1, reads DSGVTQTPKHLITATGQRVTLRCSPRSGDLSVYWYQQSLDQGLQFLIQYYNGEERAKGNILERFSAQQFPDLHSELNLSSLELGDSALYFCASSVEGGGYYNEQFFGPGTRLTVL.

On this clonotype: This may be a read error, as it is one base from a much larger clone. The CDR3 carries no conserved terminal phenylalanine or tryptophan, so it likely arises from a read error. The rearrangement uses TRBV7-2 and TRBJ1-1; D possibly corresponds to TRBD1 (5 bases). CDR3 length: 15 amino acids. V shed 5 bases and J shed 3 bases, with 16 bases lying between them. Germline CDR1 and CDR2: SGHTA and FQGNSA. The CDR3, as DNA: TGTGCCAGCAGCCGAGGAGACAGATTTGACACTGAAGCTTTCGTT. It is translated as CASSRGDRFDTEAFV.

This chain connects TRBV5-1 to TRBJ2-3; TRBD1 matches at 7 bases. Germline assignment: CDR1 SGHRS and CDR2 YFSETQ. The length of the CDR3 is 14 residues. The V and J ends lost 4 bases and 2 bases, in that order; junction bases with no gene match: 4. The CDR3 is CASSPGTDTDTQYF. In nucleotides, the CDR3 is TGCGCCAGCAGCCCAGGGACAGACACAGATACGCAGTATTTT.

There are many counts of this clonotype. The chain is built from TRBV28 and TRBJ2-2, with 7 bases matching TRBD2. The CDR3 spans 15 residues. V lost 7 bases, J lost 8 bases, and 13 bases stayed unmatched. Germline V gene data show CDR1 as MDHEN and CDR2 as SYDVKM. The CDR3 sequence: CASTIAGPRAGELFF. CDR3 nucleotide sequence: TGTGCCAGCACGATAGCGGGCCCCAGGGCAGGGGAGCTGTTTTTT.

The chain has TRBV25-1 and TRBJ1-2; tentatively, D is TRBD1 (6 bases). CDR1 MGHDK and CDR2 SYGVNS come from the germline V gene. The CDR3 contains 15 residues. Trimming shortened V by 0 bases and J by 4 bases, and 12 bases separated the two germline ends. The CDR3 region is CASSEYMGGSYGYTF. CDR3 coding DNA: TGTGCCAGCAGTGAATATATGGGGGGCAGCTATGGCTACACCTTC.